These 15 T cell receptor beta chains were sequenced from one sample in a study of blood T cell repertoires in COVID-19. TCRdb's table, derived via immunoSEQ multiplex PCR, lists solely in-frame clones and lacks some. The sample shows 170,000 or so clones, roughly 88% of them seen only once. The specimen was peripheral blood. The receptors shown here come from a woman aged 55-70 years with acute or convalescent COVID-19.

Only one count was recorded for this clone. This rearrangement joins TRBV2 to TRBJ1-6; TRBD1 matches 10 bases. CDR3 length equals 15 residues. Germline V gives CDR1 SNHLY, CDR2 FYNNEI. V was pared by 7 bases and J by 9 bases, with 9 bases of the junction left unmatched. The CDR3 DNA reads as TGTGCCAGCACCGGGACAGGGGCCCTCGCTTCACCCCTCCACTTT. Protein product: CASTGTGALASPLHF.

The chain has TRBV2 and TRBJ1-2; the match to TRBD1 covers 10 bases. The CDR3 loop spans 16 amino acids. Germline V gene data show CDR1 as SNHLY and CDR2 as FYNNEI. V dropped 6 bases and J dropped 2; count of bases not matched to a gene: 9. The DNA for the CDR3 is TGTGCCAGCAGCGCGGACAGGGGGTTCAAAAACTATGGCTACACCTTC. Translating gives CASSADRGFKNYGYTF.

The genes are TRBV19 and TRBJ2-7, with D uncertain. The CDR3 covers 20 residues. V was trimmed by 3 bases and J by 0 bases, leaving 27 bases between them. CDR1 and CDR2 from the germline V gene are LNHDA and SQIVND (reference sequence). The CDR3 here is CASSIAHRSTPAVSSYEQYF. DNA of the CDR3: TGTGCCAGTAGTATTGCCCACAGATCCACACCAGCAGTGAGCTCCTACGAGCAGTACTTC.

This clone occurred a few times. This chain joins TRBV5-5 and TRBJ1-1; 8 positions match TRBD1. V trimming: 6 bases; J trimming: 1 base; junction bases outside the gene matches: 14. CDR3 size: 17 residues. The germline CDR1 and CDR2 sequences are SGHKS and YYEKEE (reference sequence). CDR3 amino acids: CASIRTGMLVPNTEAFF. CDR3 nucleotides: TGTGCCAGCATCAGGACAGGGATGCTGGTCCCGAACACTGAAGCTTTCTTT.

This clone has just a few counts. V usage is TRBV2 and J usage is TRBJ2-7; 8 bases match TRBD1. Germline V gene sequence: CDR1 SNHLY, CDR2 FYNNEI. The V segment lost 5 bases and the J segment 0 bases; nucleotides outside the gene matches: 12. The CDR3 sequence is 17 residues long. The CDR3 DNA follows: TGTGCCAGCAGTTACACCCCGGGACAGGTTAACTCCTACGAGCAGTACTTC. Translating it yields CASSYTPGQVNSYEQYF.

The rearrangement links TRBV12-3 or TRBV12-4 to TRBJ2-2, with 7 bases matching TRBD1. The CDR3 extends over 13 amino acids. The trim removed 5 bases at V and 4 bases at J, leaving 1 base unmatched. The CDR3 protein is CASSRQGTGELFF. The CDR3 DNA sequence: TGTGCCAGCAGTCGACAGGGCACCGGGGAGCTGTTTTTT.

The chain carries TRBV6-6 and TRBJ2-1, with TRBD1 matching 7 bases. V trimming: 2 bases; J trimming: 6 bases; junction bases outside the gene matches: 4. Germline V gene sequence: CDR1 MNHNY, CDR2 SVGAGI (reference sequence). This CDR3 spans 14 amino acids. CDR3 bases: TGTGCCAGCAGTTACCCGGGACAGAGCAATGAGCAGTTCTTC. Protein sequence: CASSYPGQSNEQFF.

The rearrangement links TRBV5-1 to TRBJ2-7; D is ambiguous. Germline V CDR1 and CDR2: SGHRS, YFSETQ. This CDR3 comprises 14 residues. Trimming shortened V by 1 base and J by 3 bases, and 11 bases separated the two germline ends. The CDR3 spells CASSLSHSGYEQYF. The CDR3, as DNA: TGCGCCAGCAGCTTGTCCCATTCGGGCTACGAGCAGTACTTC.

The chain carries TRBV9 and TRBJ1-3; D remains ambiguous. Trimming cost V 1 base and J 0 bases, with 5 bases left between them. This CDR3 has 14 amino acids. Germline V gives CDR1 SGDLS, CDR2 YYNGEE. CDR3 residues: CASSVQISGNTIYF. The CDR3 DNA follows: TGTGCCAGCAGCGTACAAATCTCTGGAAACACCATATATTTT.

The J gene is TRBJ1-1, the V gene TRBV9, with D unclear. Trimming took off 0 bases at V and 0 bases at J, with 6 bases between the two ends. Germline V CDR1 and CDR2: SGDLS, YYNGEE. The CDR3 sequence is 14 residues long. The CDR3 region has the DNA TGTGCCAGCAGCGTAGGGCCGATGAACACTGAAGCTTTCTTT. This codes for CASSVGPMNTEAFF.

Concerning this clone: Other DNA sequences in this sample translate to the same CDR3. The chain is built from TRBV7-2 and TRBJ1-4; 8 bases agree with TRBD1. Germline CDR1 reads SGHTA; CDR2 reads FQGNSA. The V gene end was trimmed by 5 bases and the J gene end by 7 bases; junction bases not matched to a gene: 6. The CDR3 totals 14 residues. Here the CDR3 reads CASSPDRGSEKLFF. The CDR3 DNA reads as TGTGCCAGCAGCCCAGACAGGGGTTCTGAAAAACTGTTTTTT.

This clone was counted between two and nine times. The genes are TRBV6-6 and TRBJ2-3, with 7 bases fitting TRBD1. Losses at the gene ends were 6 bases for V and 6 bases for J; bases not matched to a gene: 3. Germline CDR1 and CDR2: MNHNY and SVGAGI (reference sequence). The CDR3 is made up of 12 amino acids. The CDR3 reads CASSLTGDTQYF. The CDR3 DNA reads TGTGCCAGCAGCCTGACAGGGGATACGCAGTATTTT.

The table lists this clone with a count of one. The chain's CDR3 is CASSQDPRAGGADTQYF. The CDR3 coding sequence is TGTGCCAGCAGCCAAGACCCCCGGGCGGGGGGCGCAGATACGCAGTATTTT. The rearrangement joins TRBV3-1 (or the pseudogene TRBV3-2) to TRBJ2-3, with 8 bases fitting TRBD2. With V trimmed by 0 bases and J by 4 bases, 9 bases remained unmatched. Per the germline V gene, CDR1 is LGHDT and CDR2 is YNNKEL (reference sequence). CDR3 length: 17 amino acids.

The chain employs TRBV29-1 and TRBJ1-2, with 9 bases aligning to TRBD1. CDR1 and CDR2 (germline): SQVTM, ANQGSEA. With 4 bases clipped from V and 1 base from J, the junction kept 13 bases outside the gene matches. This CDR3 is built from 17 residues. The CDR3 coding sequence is TGCAGCGTTGGATTCCGGGACAGGGACTCCTTTAACTATGGCTACACCTTC. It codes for CSVGFRDRDSFNYGYTF.

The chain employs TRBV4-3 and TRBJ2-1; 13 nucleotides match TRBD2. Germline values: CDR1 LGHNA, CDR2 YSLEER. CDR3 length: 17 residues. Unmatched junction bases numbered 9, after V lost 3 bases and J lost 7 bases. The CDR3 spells CASSQGIPGLAGNEQFF. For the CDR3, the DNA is TGCGCCAGCAGCCAGGGGATACCGGGACTAGCGGGGAATGAGCAGTTCTTC.